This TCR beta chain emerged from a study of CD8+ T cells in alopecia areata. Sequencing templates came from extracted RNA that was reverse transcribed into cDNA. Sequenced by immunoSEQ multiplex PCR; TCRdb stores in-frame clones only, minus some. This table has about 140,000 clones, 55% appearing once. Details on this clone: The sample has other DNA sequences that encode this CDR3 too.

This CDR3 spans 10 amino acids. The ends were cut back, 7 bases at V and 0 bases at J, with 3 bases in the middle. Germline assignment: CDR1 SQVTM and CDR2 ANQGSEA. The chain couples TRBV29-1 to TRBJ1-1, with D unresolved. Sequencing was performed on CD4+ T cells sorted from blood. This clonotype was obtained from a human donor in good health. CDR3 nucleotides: TGCAGCGCGCTGAACACTGAAGCTTTCTTT. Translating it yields CSALNTEAFF.